The next 8 T cell receptor beta chains were all read from a single sample in a study of blood T cells in healthy people across ages. For the second PCR, which ran for 7 to 11 cycles, a sample-barcoded 5' primer and a J-beta primer mix were used. TCRdb redid the calling of the 5' RACE reads with MiXCR, one entry per CDR3 protein. The table shows about 290,000 distinct CDR3 sequences, with roughly 26% occurring only once. Source material: blood. Every receptor here comes from a woman aged 70-85 years in good health.

This clonotype has more than one count but fewer than ten. The chain has TRBV29-1 and TRBJ1-1; D may be TRBD1 (5 bases). The CDR3 spans 11 residues. Germline CDR1 reads SQVTM; CDR2 reads ANQGSEA. The CDR3 is CSDGGYSEAFF. In DNA form, the CDR3 reads TGCAGTGATGGGGGGTACTCTGAAGCTTTCTTT.

This chain joins TRBV12-3 or TRBV12-4 and TRBJ2-5; D is ambiguous. The CDR3 contains 14 residues. V lost 4 bases and J 4 bases, leaving 13 bases between the germline ends. The CDR3 is CASSSGVGRETQYF. In DNA form, the CDR3 reads TGTGCCAGCAGTTCAGGAGTTGGGCGAGAGACCCAGTACTTC.

There are a few counts of this clonotype. The chain is built from TRBV19 and TRBJ2-1, with 8 positions matching TRBD2. The CDR3 runs 19 residues. V dropped 9 bases and J dropped 6; count of bases not matched to a gene: 25. The germline gives CDR1 LNHDA, CDR2 SQIVND (reference sequence). Here the CDR3 DNA reads TGTGCCAGCGCTCCCACCCGACTAGCGTACACCTCAGAGGGCAATGAGCAGTTCTTC. This sequence encodes CASAPTRLAYTSEGNEQFF.

The table lists this clonotype with a few counts. This sequence joins TRBV20-1 and TRBJ2-1; D possibly corresponds to TRBD1 (6 bases). The germline V gene has CDR1 DFQATT and CDR2 SNEGSKA (reference sequence). V was cut by 4 bases and J by 4 bases, with 11 bases left in between. The CDR3 is made up of 13 amino acids. CDR3 amino acids: CSAKQGYYNEQFF. The CDR3 DNA is TGCAGTGCTAAACAGGGATATTACAATGAGCAGTTCTTC.

The table lists this clonotype with a few counts. This chain links TRBV29-1 with TRBJ2-3; 8 bases align to TRBD2. In germline, CDR1 is SQVTM, CDR2 ANQGSEA. J lost 1 base, V lost 7 bases, and 4 bases had no gene match. CDR3 size: 13 residues. CDR3 nucleotides: TGCAGCGATGGACTAGCCGGCACAGATACGCAGTATTTT. It encodes CSDGLAGTDTQYF.

V gene TRBV29-1 combines with J gene TRBJ1-4; no clear D. The V gene's germline CDR1 is SQVTM and CDR2 ANQGSEA. The CDR3 spans 11 residues. Trimming shortened V by 6 bases and J by 8 bases, and 10 bases separated the two germline ends. The CDR3 loop reads CSVAEGEKLFF. The CDR3 DNA is TGCAGCGTAGCCGAGGGAGAAAAACTGTTTTTT.

As for this clonotype: The conserved final phenylalanine or tryptophan is absent from the CDR3, which likely points to a read error. V is TRBV10-1 and J is TRBJ2-1; tentatively, D is TRBD1 (6 bases). V lost 8 bases and J 3 bases, leaving 17 bases between the germline ends. The CDR3 has 15 amino acids. The germline V gene has CDR1 WNHNN and CDR2 SYGVQD (reference sequence). This chain's CDR3 is CASARSGGGYNEQFL. Written as DNA, the CDR3 is TGCGCCAGCGCGAGGTCTGGGGGCGGCTACAATGAGCAGTTCCTC.

V usage is TRBV29-1 and J usage is TRBJ2-7; possible D gene TRBD2, 5 bases. This CDR3 is built from 13 residues. The germline V gene has CDR1 SQVTM and CDR2 ANQGSEA. V gave up 1 base and J gave up 3 bases, with 10 bases separating them. In DNA, the CDR3 is TGCAGCGTTGAAGCGGGAAACAACTACGAGCAGTACTTC. Translating gives CSVEAGNNYEQYF.